Each of the 23 T cell receptor beta chains below was sequenced from the same sample in a study of cytotoxic CD8 clonotypes in ibrutinib-treated CLL. TCRdb keeps only in-frame clones here, not all; method: immunoSEQ multiplex PCR. The sample has 200,000 to 250,000 clones, around three quarters seen once; the top ten hold roughly 14%. The sample here was PBMCs, taken after 24 months of ibrutinib treatment. The receptor source for this set is a human donor with chronic lymphocytic leukemia.

The rearrangement uses TRBV7-6 and TRBJ2-2; the D gene is possibly TRBD1 (6 bases). Germline V gene sequence: CDR1 SGHVS, CDR2 FNYEAQ. V gave up 4 bases and J gave up 1 base, with 10 bases separating them. This CDR3 is built from 15 residues. DNA of the CDR3: TGTGCCAGCAGCTCAGGACAGTTGAACACCGGGGAGCTGTTTTTT. Its protein is CASSSGQLNTGELFF.

V and J are TRBV11-3 and TRBJ2-2, with D perhaps assigned TRBD1 or TRBD2 (6 bases each). CDR3 length: 14 residues. CDR1 is SGHNT and CDR2 is YENEEA in the germline V gene. V lost 4 bases and J lost 5, with 11 bases in between. CDR3: CASSSRGRTGELFF. As DNA, the CDR3 is TGTGCCAGCAGCTCCCGGGGGCGAACCGGGGAGCTGTTTTTT.

J is TRBJ2-1 and V is TRBV15, with TRBD2 identical over 8 bases. The CDR3 has 15 amino acids. Germline V gene data show CDR1 as LNHNV and CDR2 as YYDKDF (reference sequence). The V and J ends lost 5 bases and 9 bases, in that order; junction bases with no gene match: 12. As DNA, the CDR3 is TGTGCCACCAGCGGATTAGCGGGATCGGGAGGTGAGCAGTTCTTC. The encoded protein is CATSGLAGSGGEQFF.

CDR3 region: CASSSQGGQPQHF. For the CDR3, the DNA is TGTGCCAGCAGCTCCCAGGGTGGTCAGCCCCAGCATTTT. V is TRBV7-9 and J is TRBJ1-5, with a weak D call TRBD1 (5 bases). Germline V gene sequence: CDR1 SEHNR, CDR2 FQNEAQ (reference sequence). V was pared by 4 bases and J by 6 bases, with 10 bases between. CDR3 length equals 13 residues.

V and J are TRBV5-4 and TRBJ2-3; TRBD2 matches at 8 bases. V was pared by 1 base and J by 3 bases, with 7 bases of the junction left unmatched. This CDR3 contains 16 residues. Germline assignment: CDR1 SGHNT and CDR2 YYREEE (reference sequence). The CDR3 nucleotides are TGTGCCAGCAGCTTGAGAATAGCGGGATTGACAGATACGCAGTATTTT. Residues: CASSLRIAGLTDTQYF.

V usage is TRBV7-9 and J usage is TRBJ1-5; D call uncertain. The V end was cut by 2 bases, the J end by 4 bases, with 3 bases between. CDR1 and CDR2 (germline): SEHNR, FQNEAQ (reference sequence). The CDR3 consists of 12 residues. Here the CDR3 reads CASSLMNQPQHF. CDR3 in DNA: TGTGCCAGCAGCTTAATGAATCAGCCCCAGCATTTT.

V is TRBV5-4 and J is TRBJ2-7; D is uncertain. The CDR3 contains 12 residues. Germline CDR1 reads SGHNT; CDR2 reads YYREEE (reference sequence). V lost 0 bases to trimming and J lost 4 bases, with 5 bases between them. The CDR3 DNA reads TGTGCCAGCAGCTTGGGCCTTTACGAGCAGTACTTC. Encoded protein: CASSLGLYEQYF.

CDR3 DNA: TGTGCCAGCAGTATACAGGGTACGACCTACGAGCAGTACTTC. Its protein product is CASSIQGTTYEQYF. This chain joins TRBV2 and TRBJ2-7; tentatively, D is TRBD1 (6 bases). The CDR3 length is 14 residues. Germline CDR1 and CDR2: SNHLY and FYNNEI. V lost 5 bases, J lost 2 bases, and 13 bases lay in between.

The chain joins TRBV28 to TRBJ2-7; unclear D gene. With 5 bases removed from V and 7 bases from J, the gap between germline ends came to 18 bases. The germline gives CDR1 MDHEN, CDR2 SYDVKM. There are 14 residues in the CDR3. The CDR3 DNA follows: TGTGCCAGCAGTCCCACGCAGGACGGATCGGAGCAGTACTTC. Translated, it gives CASSPTQDGSEQYF.

The chain combines TRBV28 with TRBJ2-1, with D hard to call. CDR1 is MDHEN, CDR2 SYDVKM, per germline. V lost 5 bases and J lost 9, with 17 bases in between. CDR3 length: 14 amino acids. The CDR3 bases are TGTGCCAGCAGTCCCCCTGCGGCCCGTGTTGAGCAGTTCTTC. This sequence encodes CASSPPAARVEQFF.

The rearrangement links TRBV5-4 to TRBJ2-7; unclear D gene. V was pared by 2 bases and J by 3 bases, with 6 bases between. The germline CDR1 and CDR2 sequences are SGHNT and YYREEE (reference sequence). The CDR3 loop spans 12 amino acids. CDR3 region: CASSLGDYEQYF. In DNA form, the CDR3 reads TGTGCCAGCAGCTTAGGAGACTACGAGCAGTACTTC.

This chain joins TRBV4-1 and TRBJ1-1, with D uncertain. The CDR3 consists of 15 residues. The V gene's germline CDR1 is MGHRA and CDR2 YSYEKL. V lost 0 bases and J lost 3, with 11 bases in between. CDR3 protein: CASSQEPLGDTEAFF. The CDR3 DNA follows: TGCGCCAGCAGCCAAGAGCCCCTCGGTGACACTGAAGCTTTCTTT.

V is TRBV7-8 and J is TRBJ2-5; 10 bases are shared with TRBD2. The CDR3 is 16 amino acids. V gave up 1 base and J gave up 1 base; unmatched junction bases: 3. The germline V gene has CDR1 SGHVS and CDR2 FQNEAQ. This CDR3 reads CASSLGGLAVQETQYF. CDR3 sequence (DNA): TGTGCCAGCAGCTTAGGTGGACTAGCGGTCCAAGAGACCCAGTACTTC.

There are a few counts of this clone. The CDR3: CASRSTSGLANEQFF. CDR3 nucleotides: TGTGCCAGCCGCTCTACCTCTGGGCTAGCGAATGAGCAGTTCTTC. The V call is TRBV16, the J call TRBJ2-1; perhaps TRBD2 as D (6 bases). CDR1 is KGHSY, CDR2 FQNENV, per germline. The CDR3 length is 15 residues. V was trimmed by 8 bases and J by 7 bases, leaving 21 bases between them.

The chain couples TRBV2 to TRBJ2-7, with 8 bases aligning to TRBD2. The germline CDR1 and CDR2 sequences are SNHLY and FYNNEI. The CDR3 sequence is 17 residues long. J gave up 3 bases and V 2 bases, and 12 bases lay outside the gene matches. As DNA, the CDR3 is TGTGCCAGCAGTGAAATAGGTGCGGCTAGCGGGTTCTACGAGCAGTACTTC. Translated: CASSEIGAASGFYEQYF.

This clone appeared once. J is TRBJ1-1 and V is TRBV27, with D maybe TRBD1 (6 bases). V lost 0 bases and J 8 bases, leaving 13 bases between the germline ends. The CDR3 covers 14 residues. Germline assignment: CDR1 MNHEY and CDR2 SMNVEV (reference sequence). The CDR3 spells CASSLSNTGWEAFF. CDR3 DNA: TGTGCCAGCAGTTTATCGAACACAGGGTGGGAAGCTTTCTTT.

This chain uses TRBV7-9 with TRBJ2-7; 8 positions agree with TRBD1. CDR3 length equals 14 residues. J gave up 3 bases and V 4 bases, and 5 bases lay outside the gene matches. From germline, CDR1 is SEHNR and CDR2 FQNEAQ (reference sequence). This CDR3 reads CASSSDREVYEQYF. The CDR3 DNA reads as TGTGCCAGCAGCTCGGACAGGGAGGTCTACGAGCAGTACTTC.

This clone was detected a few times. In nucleotides, the CDR3 is TGTGCCAGCAGCCCCCGAGTTGAGGTTGGCTACACCTTC. Translation: CASSPRVEVGYTF. The chain combines TRBV9 with TRBJ1-2, with D hard to call. CDR3 length: 13 residues. Germline CDR1 reads SGDLS; CDR2 reads YYNGEE. With 4 bases removed from V and 7 bases from J, the gap between germline ends came to 14 bases.

The J gene is TRBJ2-1, the V gene TRBV4-3; D not resolved. V lost 0 bases and J 2 bases, leaving 8 bases between the germline ends. CDR1 and CDR2 from the germline V gene are LGHNA and YSLEER. CDR3 size: 15 residues. This CDR3 reads CASSQDYSTYNEQFF. The CDR3, as DNA: TGCGCCAGCAGCCAAGATTACAGTACCTACAATGAGCAGTTCTTC.

The V and J genes are TRBV30 and TRBJ2-2, with D perhaps TRBD1 (5 bases). CDR3 length: 14 residues. V lost 4 bases and J lost 5, with 14 bases in between. In germline, CDR1 is GTSNPN, CDR2 SVGIG (reference sequence). The CDR3 sequence: CAWTGRSNTGELFF. The CDR3 DNA follows: TGTGCCTGGACAGGGCGGAGTAATACCGGGGAGCTGTTTTTT.

The gene calls are TRBV6-5 and TRBJ2-7; D is unresolved. With 4 bases removed from V and 0 bases from J, the gap between germline ends came to 10 bases. The germline gives CDR1 MNHEY, CDR2 SVGAGI. The CDR3 consists of 14 residues. In DNA form, the CDR3 reads TGTGCCAGCAGTTCCCTCAGTTTCTCCTACGAGCAGTACTTC. Its translation is CASSSLSFSYEQYF.

J is TRBJ2-2 and V is TRBV9, with unresolved D. The CDR3 contains 16 residues. Per germline, CDR1 SGDLS and CDR2 YYNGEE. Deletions cut 4 bases from V and 2 bases from J, with 15 bases between. The CDR3 spells CASSSHWAPNTGELFF. The CDR3, as DNA: TGTGCCAGCAGCTCTCACTGGGCCCCAAACACCGGGGAGCTGTTTTTT. Full variable domain (outside the CDR3, taken from reference TRBV9 and TRBJ2-2): DSGVTQTPKHLITATGQRVTLRCSPRSGDLSVYWYQQSLDQGLQFLIQYYNGEERAKGNILERFSAQQFPDLHSELNLSSLELGDSALYFCASSSHWAPNTGELFFGEGSRLTVL.

Worth noting for this clone: The sample has other DNA sequences that encode this CDR3 too. V gene TRBV7-9 combines with J gene TRBJ2-1; D is unclear. The germline V and J ends were trimmed by 1 base and 7 bases, with 5 bases remaining between them. The CDR3 runs 12 residues. Germline V gene data show CDR1 as SEHNR and CDR2 as FQNEAQ (reference sequence). Here the CDR3 reads CASSLVANEQFF. CDR3 DNA: TGTGCCAGCAGCTTAGTGGCGAATGAGCAGTTCTTC.